This T cell receptor beta chain came from a study of T cell responses to AZD1222 COVID-19 vaccine (dated by TCRdb to 2020 to 2022). Study-wide context: AZD1222 recipients given second doses at about 4 weeks or at about 12 weeks were pooled, since spike-specific TCR depth and breadth were not found to differ between the two schedules. Trial participants were enrolled by age into subgroups of 18-55, 56-69 and 70-plus years, and about 150, 27 and 61 TCR-sequenced participants, respectively, were included in these subgroups. TCR sequencing was performed for some 250 trial participants, of whom 200 to 220 were given two doses of AZD1222 and around 25 were given two doses of MenACWY control vaccine. General conclusions and limits of the study: Reportedly, close to half of the unique spike-specific TCRs recognized epitopes lying outside the regions that are mutated in the B.1.351 and B.1.1.7 variants. In the small 56-69-year group, the increase in depth fell short of significance, most likely because of low power. Only five to seven AZD1222 recipients were SARS-CoV-2 seropositive at baseline, limiting conclusions about previously exposed vaccinees. Participants were mostly white British, with more females than males. The authors suggested clonal diversity may have been underestimated. No day 14 peak-response samples were available, so repertoires were characterized only after the peak T cell response. The vaccine-associated CD4 TCRs covered the entire spike protein, and the dominant responses fell in regions 160-218 and 743-854. Spike-specific TCR breadth and depth rose significantly after two AZD1222 doses compared with day 0 and with MenACWY recipients.

Turning to this clone: It lacks a known antigen. Base-call qualities are not available, and no considerably larger clone is one nucleotide away.

V and J lose 7 bases and 4 bases, and a span of 6 bases separates them. Including the terminal cysteine and phenylalanine, the CDR3 comprises 11 residues. The only DNA kept is the CDR3, 33 bases in frame from the first base. CDR1 and CDR2 are drawn from the germline V gene: SNHLY, FYNNEI. The CDR3 regions of human TCRbeta chains were analyzed by immunosequencing. On the authors' methods: TCRs in the repertoires were compared against a reference library of SARS-CoV-2-specific TCRs that had been generated with the MIRA antigen-specificity platform. Breadth was defined as the fraction of unique TCRs that were SARS-CoV-2-associated. Depth was defined as the fraction of total T cells that were SARS-CoV-2-associated. Using the MIRA data, each spike-specific TCR was mapped to the spike region that the TCR reacts to and placed in a CD4 or CD8 class. Log10-transformed breadth and depth values were compared by one-way ANOVA with Sidak's multiple comparisons tests. TCRdb re-hosts the immuneACCESS table, in-frame sequences only. Its copies lack some clones; in the studies checked, an unresolved V gene accounts for under half of them, and the cause for the rest is not known. The V and J calls and clone size were taken over from that table, and D and trimming were inferred from the DNA. Across this sample there are roughly 150,000 clones, with 70% to 90% seen only once. The top ten hold under 9.5% of the sample.

The meaning of the sample's time point label: baseline before first vaccination. Vaccinee samples were obtained from the UK trials COV001 and COV002, which included a single-blind randomized controlled phase 2/3 trial of AZD1222 (ChAdOx1 nCoV-19) in healthy adults. For TCRbeta chain sequencing, PBMC samples were collected from trial participants at day 0 and at day 28 after the second dose. The rearrangement combines TRBV2 with TRBJ2-3, with the D gene not confidently named. The clonotype was recovered from an adult in good health. The sequencing used peripheral blood, collected on day 0 of AZD1222 vaccination. The sequenced DNA is TGTGCCAGCACCGGAGCAGATACGCAGTATTTT. The encoded protein is CASTGADTQYF.